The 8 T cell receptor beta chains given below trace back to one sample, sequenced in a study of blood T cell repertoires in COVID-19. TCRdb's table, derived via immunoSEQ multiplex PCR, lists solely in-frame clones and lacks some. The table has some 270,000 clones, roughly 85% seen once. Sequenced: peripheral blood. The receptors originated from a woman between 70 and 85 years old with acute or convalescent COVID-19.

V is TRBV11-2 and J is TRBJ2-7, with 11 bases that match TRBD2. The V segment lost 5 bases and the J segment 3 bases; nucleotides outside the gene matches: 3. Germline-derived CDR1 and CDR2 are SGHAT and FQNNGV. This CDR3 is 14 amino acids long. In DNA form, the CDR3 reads TGTGCCAGCAGCCATAGCGGGGGGGGCTACGAGCAGTACTTC. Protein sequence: CASSHSGGGYEQYF.

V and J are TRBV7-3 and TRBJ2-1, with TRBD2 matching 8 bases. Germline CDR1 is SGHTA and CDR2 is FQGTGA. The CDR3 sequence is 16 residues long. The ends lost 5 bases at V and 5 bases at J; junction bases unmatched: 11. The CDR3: CASSPGGAGGNNEQFF. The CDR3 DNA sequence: TGTGCCAGCAGCCCAGGCGGCGCGGGGGGTAACAATGAGCAGTTCTTC.

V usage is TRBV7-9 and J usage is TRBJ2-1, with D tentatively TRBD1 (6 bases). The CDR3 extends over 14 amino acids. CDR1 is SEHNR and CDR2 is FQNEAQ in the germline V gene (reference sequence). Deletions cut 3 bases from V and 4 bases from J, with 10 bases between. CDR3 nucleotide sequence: TGTGCCAGCAGCTTTCTAAGGGGGTACAATGAGCAGTTCTTC. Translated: CASSFLRGYNEQFF.

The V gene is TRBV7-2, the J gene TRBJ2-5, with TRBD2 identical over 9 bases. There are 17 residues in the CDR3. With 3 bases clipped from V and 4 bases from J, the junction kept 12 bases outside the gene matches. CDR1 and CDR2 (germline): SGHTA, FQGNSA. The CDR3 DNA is TGTGCCAGCAGCTTTCTTGGCGGGGGGGCTATGGGAGAGACCCAGTACTTC. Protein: CASSFLGGGAMGETQYF.

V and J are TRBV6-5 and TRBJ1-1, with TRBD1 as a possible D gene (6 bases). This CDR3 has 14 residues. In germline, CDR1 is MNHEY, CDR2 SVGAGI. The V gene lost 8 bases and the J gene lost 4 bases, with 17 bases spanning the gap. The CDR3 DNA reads TGTGCCAGCCAACGAGGGGGTAGGGGCACTGAAGCTTTCTTT. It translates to CASQRGGRGTEAFF.

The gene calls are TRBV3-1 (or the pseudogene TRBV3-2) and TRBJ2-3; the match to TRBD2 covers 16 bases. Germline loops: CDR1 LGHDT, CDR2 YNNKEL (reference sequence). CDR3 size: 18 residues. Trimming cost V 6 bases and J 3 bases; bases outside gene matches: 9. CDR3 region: CASRPGTSGGARTDTQYF. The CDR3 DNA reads TGTGCCAGCAGACCAGGGACTAGCGGGGGGGCTCGAACAGATACGCAGTATTTT.

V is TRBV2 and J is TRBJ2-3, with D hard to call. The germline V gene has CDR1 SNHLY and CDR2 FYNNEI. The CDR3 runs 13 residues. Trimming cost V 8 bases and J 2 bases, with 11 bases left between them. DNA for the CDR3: TGTGCCAGCTATCCAACTCTCACAGATACGCAGTATTTT. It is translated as CASYPTLTDTQYF.

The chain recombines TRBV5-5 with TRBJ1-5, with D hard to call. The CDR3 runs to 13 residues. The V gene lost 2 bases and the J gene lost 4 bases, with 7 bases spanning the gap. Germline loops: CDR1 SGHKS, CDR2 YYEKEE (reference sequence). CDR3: CASSLIVNQPQHF. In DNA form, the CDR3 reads TGTGCCAGCAGCTTAATCGTAAATCAGCCCCAGCATTTT.